The 9 T cell receptor beta chains given below trace back to one sample, sequenced in a study of blood T cell repertoires in COVID-19. Assay used: immunoSEQ multiplex PCR; TCRdb lists only in-frame clones, some missing. This sample yields roughly 100,000 clones, of which 60% to 85% are seen a single time; roughly a tenth belongs to the top ten. Sequencing used peripheral blood. These receptors all stem from a woman older than 75 with acute or convalescent COVID-19.

The V call is TRBV29-1, the J call TRBJ2-5, with D possibly TRBD2 on 5 matching bases. CDR1 and CDR2 from the germline V gene are SQVTM and ANQGSEA. Trimming removed 5 bases at V and 2 bases at J, with 15 bases between. This CDR3 has 14 amino acids. CDR3 sequence (DNA): TGCAGCGTTCCAATCCAAGCGGCACAAGAGACCCAGTACTTC. Protein product: CSVPIQAAQETQYF.

The chain is built from TRBV18 and TRBJ2-7; 12 nucleotides agree with TRBD1. The CDR3 sequence is 17 residues long. The germline V gene has CDR1 KGHSH and CDR2 LQKENI. J lost 4 bases, V lost 4 bases, and 11 bases had no gene match. The CDR3 spells CASSRNPPGQGAYEQYF. CDR3 DNA: TGTGCCAGCTCACGAAATCCCCCGGGACAGGGGGCTTACGAGCAGTACTTC.

The chain combines TRBV19 with TRBJ1-3, with D maybe TRBD1 (6 bases). V shed 5 bases and J shed 1 base, with 9 bases lying between them. The CDR3 spans 14 residues. Germline lookup yields CDR1 LNHDA and CDR2 SQIVND (reference sequence). The CDR3 region has the DNA TGTGCCAGTAGTCTCACAGGGTCTGGAAACACCATATATTTT. Translated: CASSLTGSGNTIYF.

This clone was detected only once. J is TRBJ1-4 and V is TRBV4-1; D gene ambiguous. The germline CDR1 and CDR2 sequences are MGHRA and YSYEKL. This CDR3 contains 15 residues. V lost 3 bases and J 4 bases, leaving 12 bases between the germline ends. The CDR3 DNA sequence: TGCGCCAGCAGCCAGGGTAGCGCGGGTAATGAAAAACTGTTTTTT. Its protein is CASSQGSAGNEKLFF.

V is TRBV19 and J is TRBJ1-5; D is undetermined. The CDR3 has 17 amino acids. Trimming removed 5 bases from V and 0 bases from J, with 17 bases in between. The V gene's germline CDR1 is LNHDA and CDR2 SQIVND (reference sequence). CDR3 nucleotides: TGTGCCAGTAGTTCGGTCCTAGGCCTATATAGCAATCAGCCCCAGCATTTT. It is translated as CASSSVLGLYSNQPQHF.

V gene TRBV29-1 combines with J gene TRBJ1-1, with D maybe TRBD1 (5 bases). The V end lost 8 bases, the J end lost 0 bases, and 13 bases lay between the germline ends. CDR1 and CDR2 from the germline V gene are SQVTM and ANQGSEA. The CDR3 runs to 13 residues. This chain's CDR3 is CSHQGSMNTEAFF. In DNA, the CDR3 is TGCAGCCACCAGGGATCGATGAACACTGAAGCTTTCTTT.

With regard to this clone: Other nucleotide sequences in the sample specify the same CDR3. The V gene is TRBV7-2, the J gene TRBJ2-1; 11 bases agree with TRBD2. With V trimmed by 1 base and J by 5 bases, 1 base remained unmatched. The CDR3 loop spans 15 amino acids. Germline values: CDR1 SGHTA, CDR2 FQGNSA. The CDR3 sequence: CASSLGLAGHNEQFF. DNA for the CDR3: TGTGCCAGCAGCTTAGGACTAGCGGGACACAATGAGCAGTTCTTC.

This chain links TRBV28 with TRBJ1-2; possible D gene TRBD1, 6 bases. The V gene lost 7 bases and the J gene lost 4 bases, with 13 bases spanning the gap. CDR1 and CDR2 (germline): MDHEN, SYDVKM. The CDR3 totals 13 residues. CDR3 in amino acids: CASTPEGGYGYTF. Here the CDR3 DNA reads TGTGCCAGCACCCCCGAAGGGGGCTATGGCTACACCTTC.

The chain employs TRBV27 and TRBJ2-1, with TRBD1 identical over 7 bases. The CDR3 runs to 18 residues. Germline values: CDR1 MNHEY, CDR2 SMNVEV (reference sequence). V was clipped by 2 bases and J by 6 bases; unmatched bases: 16. CDR3 sequence: CASSLRQGVTQALNEQFF. CDR3 bases: TGTGCCAGCAGTTTACGACAGGGAGTCACTCAGGCCCTCAATGAGCAGTTCTTC.